This T cell receptor (beta chain) derives from a study of blood T cell repertoires in COVID-19 (dated by TCRdb to 2018 to 2021). Describing the broader study: Samples from collaborators originated in the United States, Italy and Spain and spanned both the acute and convalescent phases of COVID-19. The material from the prospective study consisted of cDNA or gDNA derived from T cells, B-cell-depleted T cells, or PBMCs. Deeply sampled blood TCRbeta repertoires from subjects exposed to, actively infected with, or recovered from COVID-19 were included in the dataset. The repertoires were released in a freely available public database intended as a resource for research on the immune response to SARS-CoV-2. Samples were obtained from the ongoing ImmuneRACE study (first 160 participants) and from over a thousand subjects provided by 6 global collaborators. Nearly every sample came with metadata listing a de-identified subject ID, COVID-19 status, age in years and sex. Where available, HLA class I and class II types were taken from metadata supplied by the sample provider and were not determined by assay-based typing.

Participants in the prospective study were enrolled through a virtual design, were aged roughly 18 to 100 years, and lived in fewer than 30 United States geographic areas. To assign participants to cohorts, the prospective study relied on clinical history that participants themselves reported in a screening survey and a study questionnaire. In the prospective study, mobile phlebotomists collected whole blood, serum and a nasopharyngeal or oropharyngeal swab from each participant. Prospective study participants could optionally give additional blood draws and questionnaires over an approximately 2-month period. Blood samples from the prospective study were shipped frozen or at room temperature prior to DNA extraction. TCRbeta CDR3 regions were amplified from genomic DNA by means of the immunoSEQ Assay, a bias-controlled multiplex PCR. The source study handled its data this way. Within the assay, amplification of reference gene primers was used to estimate how many nucleated cells each sample contained. To quantify the absolute abundance of each unique TCRbeta CDR3 rearrangement, sequence reads were collapsed and filtered. For each sample, productive Simpson clonality was calculated as the square root of Simpson's diversity index across productive rearrangements. TCRdb holds this immuneACCESS table with in-frame rearrangements only. Some clones are missing; in checked studies, unresolved V genes explain under half, and the rest has no known cause. D and trimming were read from the DNA, whereas the V and J calls and clone size are those reported in that table. The sample records about 140,000 clones, 70% to 90% of which are singletons. Around 3.7% of the sample belongs to the ten largest clones.

What the work shows at the level of the full study, not this receptor alone: Clinical and demographic metadata were provided uncurated, with the amount varying by source and participant.

From its cysteine to its phenylalanine, the CDR3 spans 14 amino acids. The DNA shown is the 42-base CDR3, in frame from base 1. CDR1 and CDR2 are drawn from the germline V gene: LGHNA, YNFKEQ. V sheds 2 bases and J sheds 0 bases, leaving 6 bases between their ends. In the case of this clone: The antigen this receptor binds is unknown. No base qualities exist here, and no much larger clone lies one base off it.

The sequencing input was PBMCs or T cells enriched from blood (not recorded which). This TCR came from a woman between 45 and 65 years old with acute COVID-19. The rearranged segments are TRBV4-2 and TRBJ2-3; the D gene remains uncertain. The DNA sequence reads TGTGCCAGCAGCCAACCCACTAGCACAGATACGCAGTATTTT. It translates to CASSQPTSTDTQYF.